The sequence of this T cell receptor (beta chain) was determined in a study of CD8+ T cells in alopecia areata. Study-level results: Sequenced scalp T cells also include alphabeta T cells resident in normal skin.

Germline CDR1 and CDR2: SGHTA and FQGNSA. The CDR3 is made up of 15 amino acids. Between the trimmed V and J ends, which lost 2 bases and 4 bases, there was a span of 12 bases. After isolation, RNA underwent reverse transcription to generate cDNA as the sequencing template. Measured with immunoSEQ multiplex PCR; TCRdb has only the in-frame clones, and not every one. This sample yields fewer than 250,000 clones, of which around two fifths are seen a single time; about 2.4% belongs to the top ten. Notes on this clone: No antigen is known for it.

Treatment denoted: oral pan-JAK inhibitor, 5-10 mg twice daily. Alopecia areata patients provided lesional scalp punch biopsies and peripheral blood, both collected for the study. This material consisted of CD4+ T cells sorted from blood, taken around week 37, from a patient treated with tofacitinib. This clonotype originated in a human donor with alopecia areata. The chain carries TRBV7-2 and TRBJ2-1; D uncertain. As DNA, the CDR3 is TGTGCCAGCAGCTTAATATCTGGGTTTTACAATGAGCAGTTCTTC. It specifies CASSLISGFYNEQFF.